Shown below are 31 T cell receptor beta chains from a single sample sequenced in a study of cytomegalovirus exposure and HLA in healthy donors. The study ran its PCR with 60 Vbeta and 13 Jbeta primers. Data came from immunoSEQ multiplex PCR; TCRdb stores just in-frame clones and leaves some out. The profile shows some 140,000 clones, around 82% of them singletons. Sequencing was done on a sample of PBMCs. The receptors come from a man in his forties or fifties in good health and CMV-seronegative.

The chain uses TRBV5-4 and TRBJ2-6; tentatively, D is TRBD2 (6 bases). The germline CDR1 and CDR2 sequences are SGHNT and YYREEE (reference sequence). V dropped 0 bases and J dropped 5 bases, with 12 bases sitting between them. The length of the CDR3 is 16 residues. CDR3 nucleotides: TGTGCCAGCAGCTTGGCGGGAGATATCAGGGCCAACGTCCTGACTTTC. Translating it yields CASSLAGDIRANVLTF.

In its sample, this clone was seen a few times. The rearrangement links TRBV6-5 to TRBJ2-5; 7 bases are a match to TRBD2. CDR1 MNHEY and CDR2 SVGAGI come from the germline V gene. The V and J ends lost 2 bases and 7 bases, in that order; junction bases with no gene match: 7. The CDR3 length is 14 residues. This chain's CDR3 is CASSYGGRESTQYF. The DNA of the CDR3 is TGTGCCAGCAGTTACGGGGGGAGGGAGTCGACCCAGTACTTC.

The CDR3 sequence is CASISRSNYNEQFF. CDR3 nucleotides: TGTGCCAGCATATCCCGCTCTAACTACAATGAGCAGTTCTTC. The chain employs TRBV6-1 and TRBJ2-1; no firm D call. V lost 7 bases and J lost 3, with 13 bases in between. The germline V gene has CDR1 MNHNS and CDR2 SASEGT. The CDR3 is 14 amino acids.

The V gene is TRBV5-1, the J gene TRBJ2-7, with TRBD1 matching over 8 bases. J gave up 3 bases and V 2 bases, and 7 bases lay outside the gene matches. This CDR3 comprises 15 residues. Per the germline V gene, CDR1 is SGHRS and CDR2 is YFSETQ. CDR3 DNA: TGCGCCAGCAGCTTAACCCCGACAGGGGTCTACGAGCAGTACTTC. This sequence encodes CASSLTPTGVYEQYF.

This chain uses TRBV19 with TRBJ1-5; 7 nucleotides agree with TRBD1. Trimming cost V 2 bases and J 0 bases; bases outside gene matches: 10. Germline V gives CDR1 LNHDA, CDR2 SQIVND (reference sequence). CDR3 length equals 18 residues. CDR3 DNA: TGTGCCAGTAGTATACGACGGGACAGTATAAATAGCAATCAGCCCCAGCATTTT. Its protein is CASSIRRDSINSNQPQHF. Full variable domain (outside the CDR3, taken from reference TRBV19 and TRBJ1-5): DGGITQSPKYLFRKEGQNVTLSCEQNLNHDAMYWYRQDPGQGLRLIYYSQIVNDFQKGDIAEGYSVSREKKESFPLTVTSAQKNPTAFYLCASSIRRDSINSNQPQHFGDGTRLSIL.

The J gene is TRBJ1-5, the V gene TRBV7-9; D remains ambiguous. CDR3 length: 14 residues. V lost 1 base and J lost 3, with 7 bases in between. Germline V gene sequence: CDR1 SEHNR, CDR2 FQNEAQ (reference sequence). The CDR3 DNA reads as TGTGCCAGCAGCTTAGACAGCTACAATCAGCCCCAGCATTTT. Amino acid sequence: CASSLDSYNQPQHF. Supplemented by reference TRBV7-9 and TRBJ1-5, the full variable domain reads DTGVSQNPRHKITKRGQNVTFRCDPISEHNRLYWYRQTLGQGPEFLTYFQNEAQLEKSRLLSDRFSAERPKGSFSTLEIQRTEQGDSAMYLCASSLDSYNQPQHFGDGTRLSIL.

This clone was counted a few times. The chain has TRBV4-1 and TRBJ2-6; D might be TRBD2 (5 bases). This CDR3 spans 18 amino acids. Trimming pared 6 bases from V and 0 bases from J, leaving 18 bases between. Germline values: CDR1 MGHRA, CDR2 YSYEKL. The CDR3 loop reads CASSPPGLQASGANVLTF. For the CDR3, the DNA is TGCGCCAGCAGTCCCCCCGGACTCCAAGCCTCTGGGGCCAACGTCCTGACTTTC.

CDR3 protein: CASSSRPPANQPQHF. The CDR3 DNA follows: TGTGCCAGCAGTTCTAGACCGCCTGCGAATCAGCCCCAGCATTTT. The genes are TRBV28 and TRBJ1-5; D gene unclear. Germline CDR1 and CDR2: MDHEN and SYDVKM. Trimming cost V 4 bases and J 4 bases, with 14 bases left between them. The CDR3 length is 15 residues.

This clone has a handful of counts. The chain has TRBV5-6 and TRBJ2-3, with 8 bases fitting TRBD2. Germline CDR1 and CDR2: SGHDT and YYEEEE. The CDR3 is made up of 18 amino acids. V was clipped by 3 bases and J by 4 bases; unmatched bases: 16. CDR3 DNA: TGTGCCAGCAGCTGGGGCGGGGGGCGCATGCGTTCGGCAGATACGCAGTATTTT. It is translated as CASSWGGGRMRSADTQYF.

The CDR3 bases are TGTGCCAGCAGTAGTATAGCGGGAGTAGGAGATACGCAGTATTTT. Protein product: CASSSIAGVGDTQYF. The chain uses TRBV2 and TRBJ2-3; 9 nucleotides match TRBD2. The germline V gene has CDR1 SNHLY and CDR2 FYNNEI. CDR3 length: 15 amino acids. V was pared by 5 bases and J by 5 bases, with 8 bases of the junction left unmatched.

The V gene is TRBV28, the J gene TRBJ1-1, with a tentative D call TRBD1 (5 bases). This CDR3 region has 14 residues. CDR1 and CDR2 from the germline V gene are MDHEN and SYDVKM. V was clipped by 6 bases and J by 11 bases, with 22 bases between them. CDR3 sequence reads: CASSQIDRSLRAFF. In nucleotides, the CDR3 is TGTGCCAGCAGCCAAATTGACAGATCCTTGCGGGCTTTCTTT.

The chain links TRBV7-2 to TRBJ2-5; D is perhaps TRBD1 (6 bases). From germline, CDR1 is SGHTA and CDR2 FQGNSA. This CDR3 region has 14 residues. Trimming removed 1 base at V and 5 bases at J, with 11 bases between. The CDR3 nucleotides are TGTGCCAGCAGCTTAGTGCCGCAGGGGGAGACCCAGTACTTC. Translated: CASSLVPQGETQYF.

The chain is built from TRBV6-5 and TRBJ1-2; D gene uncertain. The CDR3 runs to 12 residues. Germline assignment: CDR1 MNHEY and CDR2 SVGAGI. V was shortened by 4 bases and J by 7 bases, with 10 bases between the two germline ends. The CDR3 bases are TGTGCCAGCAGTTCCGGTCCTTCTGGCTACACCTTC. Translating it yields CASSSGPSGYTF.

This rearrangement joins TRBV4-1 to TRBJ2-5; TRBD1 might be the D (6 bases). The J call is doubtful: the DNA matches TRBJ2-7 better. The CDR3 is 19 residues long. Germline CDR1 is MGHRA and CDR2 is YSYEKL. DNA of the CDR3: TGCGCCAGCAGCCAAGGTGTCCTCCGTAGGGACACCATGACCTACGAGCAGTACTTC. This sequence encodes CASSQGVLRRDTMTYEQYF.

J is TRBJ2-1 and V is TRBV7-2; the D gene is possibly TRBD2 (5 bases). Per germline, CDR1 SGHTA and CDR2 FQGNSA. This CDR3 has 17 amino acids. V was trimmed by 4 bases and J by 10 bases, leaving 26 bases between them. The CDR3 loop is CASSSGNTLNPQREQFF. As DNA, the CDR3 is TGTGCCAGCAGCTCCGGGAATACACTCAATCCTCAAAGGGAGCAGTTCTTC.

This clone was counted a few times. This chain joins TRBV29-1 and TRBJ2-4, with 10 nucleotides matching TRBD2. The CDR3 runs to 14 residues. Trimming at V came to 7 bases and at J to 6 bases, leaving 9 bases not matched to a gene. Per the germline V gene, CDR1 is SQVTM and CDR2 is ANQGSEA. CDR3 protein: CSAQGPSGRNIQYF. The CDR3 nucleotides are TGCAGCGCTCAAGGCCCTAGCGGGAGAAACATTCAGTACTTC.

The gene calls are TRBV6-5 and TRBJ1-2; 8 bases are a match to TRBD1. Germline assignment: CDR1 MNHEY and CDR2 SVGAGI. Trimming removed 5 bases from V and 8 bases from J; junction bases left unmatched: 7. This CDR3 comprises 13 residues. As DNA, the CDR3 is TGTGCCAGCAGTCCACGGACAGGGTTAGGCTACACCTTC. The encoded protein is CASSPRTGLGYTF.

The rearrangement joins TRBV29-1 to TRBJ1-1, with 7 bases lining up with TRBD1. Trimming cost V 5 bases and J 4 bases; bases outside gene matches: 7. Germline V gene data show CDR1 as SQVTM and CDR2 as ANQGSEA. This CDR3 contains 13 residues. Written as DNA, the CDR3 is TGCAGCGTTAAGGTAGGGGGCGGCACTGAAGCTTTCTTT. Its protein product is CSVKVGGGTEAFF. The full variable domain, its missing parts supplied by reference TRBV29-1 and TRBJ1-1, is SAVISQKPSRDICQRGTSLTIQCQVDSQVTMMFWYRQQPGQSLTLIATANQGSEATYESGFVIDKFPISRPNLTFSTLTVSNMSPEDSSIYLCSVKVGGGTEAFFGQGTRLTVV.

The chain joins TRBV18 to TRBJ1-1; 7 bases are a match to TRBD1. The CDR3 loop spans 18 amino acids. V lost 3 bases, J lost 0 bases, and 13 bases stayed unmatched. Germline V gives CDR1 KGHSH, CDR2 LQKENI. CDR3 region: CASSPHLPGQDMNTEAFF. For the CDR3, the DNA is TGTGCCAGCTCACCGCATCTACCCGGACAGGACATGAACACTGAAGCTTTCTTT. Full variable domain (remainder filled in from reference TRBV18 and TRBJ1-1): NAGVMQNPRHLVRRRGQEARLRCSPMKGHSHVYWYRQLPEEGLKFMVYLQKENIIDESGMPKERFSAEFPKEGPSILRIQQVVRGDSAAYFCASSPHLPGQDMNTEAFFGQGTRLTVV.

About this clone itself: The junction differs from germline at one of its ends, possibly a read error. This chain connects TRBV28 to TRBJ2-3; D not certain. Germline CDR1 MDHEN, CDR2 SYDVKM. This CDR3 comprises 13 residues. This CDR3 reads CAGSSPRADTQYF. As DNA, the CDR3 is TGTGCCGGCAGTTCTCCCCGTGCAGATACGCAGTATTTT.

A note on this clone: Other DNA sequences of this sample code for an identical CDR3. The chain combines TRBV27 with TRBJ2-2; TRBD2 agrees at 11 bases. Germline CDR1 is MNHEY and CDR2 is SMNVEV (reference sequence). This CDR3 comprises 15 residues. Unmatched junction bases numbered 4, after V lost 5 bases and J lost 5 bases. The CDR3 DNA is TGTGCCAGCAGTCCCCTAGCGGGAGGTACCGGGGAGCTGTTTTTT. Translation: CASSPLAGGTGELFF.

This clone was detected only once. The CDR3 DNA reads TGTGCCAGCAGTTACGCGAGGAGCGGGAGAGAGACCCAGTACTTC. This codes for CASSYARSGRETQYF. This chain links TRBV6-5 with TRBJ2-5; TRBD2 agrees at 8 bases. This CDR3 comprises 15 residues. Losses at the gene ends were 2 bases for V and 4 bases for J; bases not matched to a gene: 6. The V gene's germline CDR1 is MNHEY and CDR2 SVGAGI.

To note about this clone: This sample includes further DNA sequences coding for the same CDR3. The V and J genes are TRBV19 and TRBJ2-3; D unresolved. Trimming removed 2 bases at V and 2 bases at J, with 8 bases between. In germline, CDR1 is LNHDA, CDR2 SQIVND (reference sequence). The CDR3 covers 14 residues. The CDR3 DNA sequence: TGTGCCAGTAGTATAAGGAGAGCCACAGATACGCAGTATTTT. Translating gives CASSIRRATDTQYF.

This clone was counted between two and nine times. The gene calls are TRBV7-2 and TRBJ2-2; tentative D call: TRBD2 (6 bases). CDR1 and CDR2 from the germline V gene are SGHTA and FQGNSA. The CDR3 sequence is 15 residues long. V shed 2 bases and J shed 2 bases, with 9 bases lying between them. CDR3 coding DNA: TGTGCCAGCAGCTTATGGGACTCCAACACCGGGGAGCTGTTTTTT. It translates to CASSLWDSNTGELFF.

The chain recombines TRBV27 with TRBJ2-7, with D tentatively TRBD2 (6 bases). CDR1 MNHEY and CDR2 SMNVEV come from the germline V gene (reference sequence). The V end lost 5 bases, the J end lost 2 bases, and 16 bases lay between the germline ends. The length of the CDR3 is 15 residues. Here the CDR3 reads CASSPGTRAAYEQYF. Written as DNA, the CDR3 is TGTGCCAGCAGTCCCGGGACTCGTGCCGCCTACGAGCAGTACTTC.

The chain has TRBV14 and TRBJ2-5; 7 positions match TRBD2. The CDR3 is 16 amino acids. From germline, CDR1 is SGHDN and CDR2 FVKESK. Trimming removed 0 bases from V and 5 bases from J; junction bases left unmatched: 9. CDR3 loop: CASSQDSGLRFETQYF. DNA for the CDR3: TGTGCCAGCAGCCAAGATTCGGGACTAAGATTTGAGACCCAGTACTTC.

The chain employs TRBV11-2 and TRBJ2-5; 11 positions agree with TRBD2. Germline loops: CDR1 SGHAT, CDR2 FQNNGV. V gave up 0 bases and J gave up 5 bases; unmatched junction bases: 5. The CDR3 is made up of 16 amino acids. CDR3 residues: CASSLETSGRGETQYF. In nucleotides, the CDR3 is TGTGCCAGCAGCTTAGAAACTAGCGGGAGAGGGGAGACCCAGTACTTC.

The V and J genes are TRBV9 and TRBJ1-4, with D perhaps TRBD1 (5 bases). The CDR3 totals 15 residues. CDR1 SGDLS and CDR2 YYNGEE come from the germline V gene. Trimming removed 4 bases at V and 4 bases at J, with 14 bases between. The CDR3 loop reads CASSPRQLFNEKLFF. Here the CDR3 DNA reads TGTGCCAGCAGCCCCCGACAGCTATTTAATGAAAAACTGTTTTTT. Full variable domain (missing parts from reference TRBV9 and TRBJ1-4): DSGVTQTPKHLITATGQRVTLRCSPRSGDLSVYWYQQSLDQGLQFLIQYYNGEERAKGNILERFSAQQFPDLHSELNLSSLELGDSALYFCASSPRQLFNEKLFFGSGTQLSVL.

The rearrangement joins TRBV19 to TRBJ1-5, with unresolved D. Trimming took off 4 bases at V and 2 bases at J, with 12 bases between the two ends. CDR1 and CDR2 (germline): LNHDA, SQIVND (reference sequence). The CDR3 consists of 15 residues. CDR3 region: CASSTGIRGNQPQHF. The DNA for the CDR3 is TGTGCCAGTAGTACCGGGATCCGTGGCAATCAGCCCCAGCATTTT.

The CDR3 DNA follows: TGTGCCAGCAGCTTGGGGGCCCAACGCGGGAGGGGGGCAGATACGCAGTATTTT. This encodes CASSLGAQRGRGADTQYF. The gene calls are TRBV5-4 and TRBJ2-3; 9 bases are shared with TRBD2. The CDR3 covers 18 residues. V was clipped by 0 bases and J by 4 bases; unmatched bases: 12. From germline, CDR1 is SGHNT and CDR2 YYREEE (reference sequence).

This clone was seen more than once but under ten times. The rearrangement links TRBV7-9 to TRBJ2-7; D is possibly TRBD2 (6 bases). Germline CDR1 reads SEHNR; CDR2 reads FQNEAQ (reference sequence). The CDR3 spans 15 residues. Trimming stripped 5 bases from V and 2 bases from J, with 16 bases between. The CDR3, as DNA: TGTGCCAGCAGCCCGCGGGACGCCGGACCCTACGAGCAGTACTTC. It encodes CASSPRDAGPYEQYF.